The 28 T cell receptor beta chains reported below all come from one sample, sequenced in a study of T-cell memory formation after mild COVID-19. Using its own MiXCR run on the 5' RACE reads, TCRdb lists one record per CDR3 protein. The repertoire holds around 300,000 distinct CDR3 sequences, with 10% to 15% as singletons. The specimen was PBMCs or a T cell subset sorted from them (not recorded which). These receptors originate from a young man who had mild COVID-19 (a few samples of this study predate the infection). Cell type and time point are not known.

This clonotype was seen repeatedly, ten times or more. The chain has TRBV3-1 and TRBJ2-6; D call uncertain. V lost 0 bases to trimming and J lost 0 bases, with 6 bases between them. The CDR3 covers 16 residues. Germline V gene sequence: CDR1 LGHDT, CDR2 YNNKEL (reference sequence). The CDR3 DNA follows: TGTGCCAGCAGCCAAGACGCCCACTCTGGGGCCAACGTCCTGACTTTC. It encodes CASSQDAHSGANVLTF. Drawing the rest from reference TRBV3-1 and TRBJ2-6, the complete variable domain is DTAVSQTPKYLVTQMGNDKSIKCEQNLGHDTMYWYKQDSKKFLKIMFSYNNKELIINETVPNRFSPKSPDKAHLNLHINSLELGDSAVYFCASSQDAHSGANVLTFGAGSRLTVL.

The V gene is TRBV24-1, the J gene TRBJ1-2; 7 bases align to TRBD1. V lost 1 base and J lost 8; bases outside the gene matches: 3. This CDR3 has 13 residues. Germline V CDR1 and CDR2: KGHDR, SFDVKD. As DNA, the CDR3 is TGTGCCACCAGTGATTTCGAGGGGGCAGGCTACACCTTC. Encoded protein: CATSDFEGAGYTF.

In this sample, this clonotype turned up a few times. The chain recombines TRBV11-2 with TRBJ1-4, with D uncertain. Trimming removed 5 bases at V and 8 bases at J, with 12 bases between. CDR3 size: 13 residues. Germline V gene data show CDR1 as SGHAT and CDR2 as FQNNGV. In DNA form, the CDR3 reads TGTGCCAGCAGCGCAGCCCTTCGCGAAAAACTGTTTTTT. This codes for CASSAALREKLFF.

This sequence joins TRBV11-2 and TRBJ2-5; D is possibly TRBD2 (6 bases). The CDR3 spans 15 residues. V was clipped by 5 bases and J by 4 bases, with 17 bases between them. In germline, CDR1 is SGHAT, CDR2 FQNNGV. CDR3 sequence: CASSPRGLLIETQYF. The CDR3 nucleotides are TGTGCCAGCAGCCCCCGCGGACTACTCATAGAGACCCAGTACTTC.

The genes are TRBV10-2 and TRBJ1-5; TRBD1 might be the D (5 bases). Between the trimmed V and J ends, which lost 8 bases and 2 bases, there was a span of 7 bases. Germline lookup yields CDR1 WSHSY and CDR2 SAAADI. The CDR3 covers 12 residues. CDR3 nucleotide sequence: TGCGCCAGCGGGGCAGGCAATCAGCCCCAGCATTTT. This encodes CASGAGNQPQHF.

This clonotype was detected only a few times. This sequence joins TRBV9 and TRBJ1-1; 11 bases are a match to TRBD1. Germline assignment: CDR1 SGDLS and CDR2 YYNGEE. This CDR3 is built from 16 residues. V lost 3 bases, J lost 4 bases, and 8 bases stayed unmatched. This chain's CDR3 is CASSAQPGQGGTEAFF. The CDR3 bases are TGTGCCAGCAGCGCCCAACCGGGACAGGGGGGCACTGAAGCTTTCTTT.

The sample holds a few counts of this clonotype. The chain uses TRBV4-3 and TRBJ2-1; no reliable D call. The germline CDR1 and CDR2 sequences are LGHNA and YSLEER. CDR3 length: 16 amino acids. The V end lost 4 bases, the J end lost 3 bases, and 16 bases lay between the germline ends. CDR3: CASSPETFTNYNEQFF. The DNA for the CDR3 is TGCGCCAGCAGCCCAGAGACTTTTACTAACTACAATGAGCAGTTCTTC.

This clonotype was seen more than once but under ten times. V is TRBV9 and J is TRBJ1-1; D ambiguous. The CDR3 is 13 amino acids. Trimming took off 0 bases at V and 6 bases at J, with 9 bases between the two ends. Germline V gene data show CDR1 as SGDLS and CDR2 as YYNGEE. The chain's CDR3 is CASSVAPAAEAFF. In DNA, the CDR3 is TGTGCCAGCAGCGTAGCCCCCGCCGCTGAAGCTTTCTTT.

This chain uses TRBV24-1 with TRBJ2-1; 7 bases align to TRBD1. V shed 3 bases, J shed 6 bases, and the junction held 4 bases outside the gene matches. The V gene's germline CDR1 is KGHDR and CDR2 SFDVKD. CDR3 length: 14 residues. Here the CDR3 reads CATSDRQGVNEQFF. The CDR3 DNA follows: TGTGCCACCAGTGATCGGCAGGGGGTCAATGAGCAGTTCTTC.

This clonotype was recorded a few times. The chain recombines TRBV5-1 with TRBJ1-2; D is ambiguous. Trimming took off 0 bases at V and 1 base at J, with 7 bases between the two ends. The germline V gene has CDR1 SGHRS and CDR2 YFSETQ. The CDR3 is 14 amino acids. In DNA, the CDR3 is TGCGCCAGCAGCTTGGCCGGGGTTAACTATGGCTACACCTTC. Encoded protein: CASSLAGVNYGYTF. The full variable domain, its missing parts supplied by reference TRBV5-1 and TRBJ1-2, is KAGVTQTPRYLIKTRGQQVTLSCSPISGHRSVSWYQQTPGQGLQFLFEYFSETQRNKGNFPGRFSGRQFSNSRSEMNVSTLELGDSALYLCASSLAGVNYGYTFGSGTRLTVV.

The chain employs TRBV5-6 and TRBJ2-1; TRBD2 agrees at 8 bases. CDR1 SGHDT and CDR2 YYEEEE come from the germline V gene. This CDR3 is 15 amino acids long. V lost 2 bases and J lost 2; bases outside the gene matches: 3. The CDR3 reads CASSFRAGAYNEQFF. The CDR3 coding sequence is TGTGCCAGCAGCTTTAGAGCGGGGGCCTACAATGAGCAGTTCTTC.

This clonotype appeared a few times. The J gene is TRBJ1-2, the V gene TRBV4-2; D gene unclear. Germline V gene sequence: CDR1 LGHNA, CDR2 YNFKEQ. Trimming took 0 bases from V and 7 from J, leaving 12 bases between them. This CDR3 has 14 amino acids. CDR3 residues: CASSQERRLFGYTF. CDR3 bases: TGTGCCAGCAGCCAAGAAAGGCGGCTATTTGGCTACACCTTC.

The rearrangement links TRBV20-1 to TRBJ1-2; D call uncertain. This CDR3 has 12 amino acids. Germline V lookup: CDR1 DFQATT, CDR2 SNEGSKA (reference sequence). V lost 7 bases to trimming and J lost 9 bases, with 18 bases between them. CDR3 residues: CSGEEVPYRYTF. The CDR3 coding sequence is TGCAGTGGAGAGGAAGTTCCATATCGCTACACCTTC.

The chain carries TRBV5-5 and TRBJ1-1; weak D call: TRBD1 (5 bases). The ends were cut back, 10 bases at V and 1 base at J, with 11 bases in the middle. The germline V gene encodes CDR1 SGHKS and CDR2 YYEKEE (reference sequence). The CDR3 loop spans 12 amino acids. As DNA, the CDR3 is TGTGCCGGGGGGACGGCGAACACTGAAGCTTTCTTT. This sequence encodes CAGGTANTEAFF. Full variable domain (outside the CDR3, taken from reference TRBV5-5 and TRBJ1-1): DAGVTQSPTHLIKTRGQQVTLRCSPISGHKSVSWYQQVLGQGPQFIFQYYEKEERGRGNFPDRFSARQFPNYSSELNVNALLLGDSALYLCAGGTANTEAFFGQGTRLTVV.

This chain connects TRBV6-2 or TRBV6-3 to TRBJ1-1, with D perhaps TRBD1 (5 bases). V lost 5 bases, J lost 4 bases, and 14 bases lay in between. The germline V gene encodes CDR1 MNHEY and CDR2 SVGEGT. This CDR3 contains 14 residues. This chain's CDR3 is CASSGGTLGTEAFF. In nucleotides, the CDR3 is TGTGCCAGCAGTGGGGGGACCCTGGGCACTGAAGCTTTCTTT.

This rearrangement joins TRBV7-2 to TRBJ2-4; D is ambiguous. Germline V gene sequence: CDR1 SGHTA, CDR2 FQGNSA. CDR3 length: 18 amino acids. The V and J ends lost 2 bases and 0 bases respectively, with 17 bases between them. CDR3 coding DNA: TGTGCCAGCAGCTTAAGGGCCTGGGAAATGTTAGCCAAAAACATTCAGTACTTC. It translates to CASSLRAWEMLAKNIQYF.

The rearrangement links TRBV4-1 to TRBJ2-1, with TRBD1 identical over 8 bases. The trim removed 1 base at V and 7 bases at J, leaving 12 bases unmatched. The CDR3 loop spans 17 amino acids. Germline V gene data show CDR1 as MGHRA and CDR2 as YSYEKL. CDR3 protein: CASSQGRGRGLNNEQFF. The CDR3 DNA reads as TGCGCCAGCAGCCAAGGGAGAGGCAGGGGGCTGAATAATGAGCAGTTCTTC.

This chain connects TRBV28 to TRBJ2-2; D is possibly TRBD1 (6 bases). The length of the CDR3 is 15 residues. The V end was cut by 4 bases, the J end by 2 bases, with 11 bases between. Germline V gives CDR1 MDHEN, CDR2 SYDVKM. CDR3 residues: CASSSPGTNTGELFF. The CDR3, as DNA: TGTGCCAGCAGTTCCCCCGGGACAAACACCGGGGAGCTGTTTTTT.

This clonotype was counted only a few times. This chain connects TRBV29-1 to TRBJ2-3, with 10 bases lining up with TRBD2. J lost 5 bases, V lost 6 bases, and 11 bases had no gene match. The CDR3 contains 15 residues. CDR1 and CDR2 (germline): SQVTM, ANQGSEA. The CDR3 protein is CSVAPSGGAGDTQYF. CDR3 DNA: TGCAGCGTGGCCCCGAGCGGGGGGGCGGGAGATACGCAGTATTTT.

This clonotype has more than one count but fewer than ten. The chain joins TRBV6-5 to TRBJ1-1; D not certain. From germline, CDR1 is MNHEY and CDR2 SVGAGI. V was cut by 0 bases and J by 4 bases, with 12 bases left in between. The CDR3 runs 15 residues. The CDR3 DNA reads as TGTGCCAGCAGTTACTCGACGGGGAAGGGCACTGAAGCTTTCTTT. Its translation is CASSYSTGKGTEAFF.

The CDR3 is CASTTGWGTEQFF. The CDR3 DNA reads TGTGCCAGCACTACCGGGTGGGGGACTGAGCAGTTCTTC. The rearrangement uses TRBV27 and TRBJ2-1, with D possibly called TRBD1 or TRBD2 (5 bases each). Germline V gives CDR1 MNHEY, CDR2 SMNVEV (reference sequence). Trimming stripped 7 bases from V and 9 bases from J, with 16 bases between. This CDR3 region has 13 residues.

This chain connects TRBV2 to TRBJ2-2; 8 nucleotides line up with TRBD2. Losses at the gene ends were 6 bases for V and 3 bases for J; bases not matched to a gene: 6. The CDR3 is 15 amino acids. Germline CDR1 is SNHLY and CDR2 is FYNNEI. The CDR3 is CASSVGGADTGELFF. Here the CDR3 DNA reads TGTGCCAGCAGCGTCGGGGGGGCCGACACCGGGGAGCTGTTTTTT.

The V gene is TRBV6-1, the J gene TRBJ2-1; tentative D call: TRBD1 (5 bases). The CDR3 is 15 amino acids. Germline V gives CDR1 MNHNS, CDR2 SASEGT. The ends were cut back, 7 bases at V and 6 bases at J, with 19 bases in the middle. As DNA, the CDR3 is TGTGCCAGCACCGAAGCCTCGGCCAGGGTCAATGAGCAGTTCTTC. Translation: CASTEASARVNEQFF.

The chain combines TRBV6-5 with TRBJ1-1; D not certain. The ends were cut back, 7 bases at V and 2 bases at J, with 11 bases in the middle. From germline, CDR1 is MNHEY and CDR2 SVGAGI. The CDR3 loop spans 13 amino acids. This CDR3 reads CASTRTFNTEAFF. The CDR3, as DNA: TGTGCCAGCACCAGAACTTTTAACACTGAAGCTTTCTTT.

This clonotype has more than one count but fewer than ten. The chain joins TRBV20-1 to TRBJ2-7; 8 bases fit TRBD2. Trimming removed 1 base from V and 3 bases from J; junction bases left unmatched: 8. CDR1 DFQATT and CDR2 SNEGSKA come from the germline V gene (reference sequence). This CDR3 has 15 residues. CDR3 DNA: TGCAGTGCTAGAGTAGAAAGTAGCGGGAACTACGAGCAGTACTTC. Its protein product is CSARVESSGNYEQYF.

This clonotype was counted only a few times. The chain recombines TRBV7-9 with TRBJ2-3; tentatively, D is TRBD2 (7 bases). There are 18 residues in the CDR3. The germline V gene has CDR1 SEHNR and CDR2 FQNEAQ (reference sequence). V dropped 0 bases and J dropped 1 base, with 17 bases sitting between them. CDR3 in DNA: TGTGCCAGCAGCTTAGCAGGGAGCGGGACATGGGGCACAGATACGCAGTATTTT. It is translated as CASSLAGSGTWGTDTQYF.

This clonotype was picked up many times. At one end, the junction sequence differs from germline, possibly due to a read error. The CDR3 DNA reads as TGTGCCAGCAGCCCCTCCCGGGCAGCGAAAACCGGGGAGCTGTTTTTT. As protein: CASSPSRAAKTGELFF. The rearrangement joins TRBV11-1 to TRBJ2-2, with no clear D. Germline assignment: CDR1 SGHAT and CDR2 FQDESV (reference sequence). The CDR3 runs 16 residues.

The chain joins TRBV4-1 to TRBJ2-2; unclear D gene. The V end was cut by 3 bases, the J end by 3 bases, with 5 bases between. From germline, CDR1 is MGHRA and CDR2 YSYEKL. The CDR3 is 13 residues long. The CDR3 reads CASSHWDTGELFF. The CDR3 DNA follows: TGCGCCAGCAGCCACTGGGACACCGGGGAGCTGTTTTTT.